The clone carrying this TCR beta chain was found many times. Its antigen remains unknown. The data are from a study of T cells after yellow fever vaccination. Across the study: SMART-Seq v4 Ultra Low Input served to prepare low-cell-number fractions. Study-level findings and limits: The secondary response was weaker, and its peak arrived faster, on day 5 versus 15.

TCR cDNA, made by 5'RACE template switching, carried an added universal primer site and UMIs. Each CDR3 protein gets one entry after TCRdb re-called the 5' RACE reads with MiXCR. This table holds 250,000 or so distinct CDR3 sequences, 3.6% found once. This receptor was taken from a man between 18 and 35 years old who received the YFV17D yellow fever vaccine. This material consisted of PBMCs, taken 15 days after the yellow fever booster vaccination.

The CDR3 sequence is CASSSTSGAETQYF. The CDR3 nucleotides read TGCGCCAGCAGCTCGACTAGCGGTGCGGAGACCCAGTACTTC. The chain links TRBV5-1 to TRBJ2-5; 9 nucleotides line up with TRBD2. Germline V gene lookup returns CDR1 SGHRS and CDR2 YFSETQ. The V gene end was trimmed by 3 bases and the J gene end by 5 bases; junction bases not matched to a gene: 5. CDR3 length: 14 amino acids.